The present TCR beta chain was sequenced within a study of T-cell reconstitution after alpha-beta-depleted transplantation in children (dated by TCRdb to the mid-2010s). Notes on the research overall: T-cell immune reconstitution after TCRalphabeta/CD19-depleted allogeneic hematopoietic cell transplantation in children was quantitatively tracked in the study by means of TCR repertoire profiling.

Looking up the germline V gene yields CDR1 SGHRS and CDR2 YFSETQ. From its first to its last residue, the CDR3 has 16 amino acids. Of the read, only the CDR3 DNA is kept; its 48 bases are in frame from base 1. V is clipped by 3 bases and J by 5 bases, and the sequence between their germline boundaries is 19 bases long. Libraries were constructed by PCR. The sample was run on an Illumina HiSeq 2500. To normalize quantification of the TCRbeta repertoire, the TCR libraries were built with molecular barcoding that relied on unique molecular identifiers. TCRdb reran the public reads through fastp at Q25 and MiXCR, keeping productive beta chains. Rows are unified per CDR3 protein, each entry keeping the most common DNA and genes. For this sample there are about 400,000 distinct CDR3 sequences; around 21% appear just once. The ten largest clonotypes hold approximately 3.9% of the sample. In regard to this clonotype: The target of this receptor is not known. No conserved phenylalanine or tryptophan ends this CDR3, so it is likely a read error.

The source is a human donor who donated a stem cell graft to a child with acute myeloid leukemia. Sequenced here: PBMCs from the stem cell graft donor, sampled from the stem cell graft. The chain uses TRBV5-1 and TRBJ2-3; the D gene cannot be named for sure. Here is the DNA: TGCGCCAGCAGCTCATCACGGACCACACTGGAAGATACGCAGTATGTT. Translated, this is CASSSSRTTLEDTQYV.